Shown below are 13 T cell receptor beta chains from a single sample sequenced in a study of Ad26.COV2.S vaccination and SARS-CoV-2 variants. Clones were read by immunoSEQ multiplex PCR, and TCRdb kept only the in-frame ones, dropping some. This table has 300,000 to 400,000 clones, around 88% appearing once. Treatment here: 15 to 20 received Ad26.COV2.S at low or high dose, single or two shots; roughly five received placebo; per-sample allocation not given. Sampling happened 63 days after the first vaccine or placebo injection. The specimen comprised peripheral blood, sampled in a trial of Ad26.COV2.S vaccine versus placebo. These TCRs come from a person aged 18-60 years who received the Ad26.COV2.S COVID-19 vaccine or a placebo.

The chain joins TRBV19 to TRBJ2-6; 7 positions agree with TRBD1. Germline V gives CDR1 LNHDA, CDR2 SQIVND (reference sequence). V was pared by 11 bases and J by 1 base, with 5 bases of the junction left unmatched. This CDR3 has 14 residues. The CDR3: CAGSQGSGANVLTF. The CDR3 DNA follows: TGTGCCGGTTCACAGGGGTCTGGGGCCAACGTCCTGACTTTC.

J is TRBJ2-6 and V is TRBV7-9, with 10 nucleotides matching TRBD1. The CDR3 is 16 residues long. The germline V gene has CDR1 SEHNR and CDR2 FQNEAQ (reference sequence). V trimming: 8 bases; J trimming: 2 bases; junction bases outside the gene matches: 6. CDR3 region: CASPGQGSAGANVLTF. The CDR3, as DNA: TGTGCCAGCCCGGGACAGGGGTCGGCTGGGGCCAACGTCCTGACTTTC.

This rearrangement joins TRBV7-8 to TRBJ1-6, with D unresolved. Per the germline V gene, CDR1 is SGHVS and CDR2 is FQNEAQ. V was trimmed by 3 bases and J by 7 bases, leaving 7 bases between them. The CDR3 spans 13 residues. As DNA, the CDR3 is TGTGCCAGCAGCTTGGGCCCGAATTCACCCCTCCACTTT. This gives the protein CASSLGPNSPLHF. The complete variable domain, with remaining parts taken from reference TRBV7-8 and TRBJ1-6, reads GAGVSQSPRYKVAKRGQDVALRCDPISGHVSLFWYQQALGQGPEFLTYFQNEAQLDKSGLPSDRFFAERPEGSVSTLKIQRTQQEDSAVYLCASSLGPNSPLHFGNGTRLTVT.

The chain carries TRBV24-1 and TRBJ2-5; D may correspond to TRBD1 or TRBD2 (5 bases each). The CDR3 contains 15 residues. The germline V gene encodes CDR1 KGHDR and CDR2 SFDVKD. The V end lost 4 bases, the J end lost 4 bases, and 15 bases lay between the germline ends. CDR3 DNA: TGTGCCACCAGTGACCCAGGGACGAGCGGAGAGACCCAGTACTTC. This codes for CATSDPGTSGETQYF.

The table lists this clone with a count of one. The chain employs TRBV7-2 and TRBJ2-1, with D unresolved. The CDR3 has 13 amino acids. The germline V gene has CDR1 SGHTA and CDR2 FQGNSA. The V and J ends lost 2 bases and 9 bases respectively, with 11 bases between them. CDR3 sequence reads: CASSLRTPGEQFF. CDR3 sequence (DNA): TGTGCCAGCAGCTTAAGAACTCCCGGTGAGCAGTTCTTC.

The chain carries TRBV5-1 and TRBJ2-4; D not resolved. V was shortened by 0 bases and J by 8 bases, with 12 bases between the two germline ends. This CDR3 spans 14 amino acids. From germline, CDR1 is SGHRS and CDR2 YFSETQ. The CDR3 DNA reads as TGCGCCAGCAGCTTGGAGGTCAGTTGGGACATTCAGTACTTC. Translating it yields CASSLEVSWDIQYF. The complete variable domain, with remaining parts taken from reference TRBV5-1 and TRBJ2-4, reads KAGVTQTPRYLIKTRGQQVTLSCSPISGHRSVSWYQQTPGQGLQFLFEYFSETQRNKGNFPGRFSGRQFSNSRSEMNVSTLELGDSALYLCASSLEVSWDIQYFGAGTRLSVL.

In this sample, this clone turned up once. Distinct nucleotide sequences in the sample also encode this CDR3. This chain connects TRBV18 to TRBJ2-1; 13 nucleotides line up with TRBD2. This CDR3 spans 15 amino acids. CDR1 is KGHSH, CDR2 LQKENI, per germline. V trimming: 3 bases; J trimming: 5 bases; junction bases outside the gene matches: 1. CDR3 in amino acids: CASSPGLAGNNEQFF. CDR3 sequence (DNA): TGTGCCAGCTCACCGGGACTAGCGGGAAACAATGAGCAGTTCTTC.

This sequence joins TRBV18 and TRBJ2-1, with 10 bases aligning to TRBD1. The J segment lost 8 bases and the V segment lost 0 bases, leaving 4 bases of the junction unmatched. The CDR3 runs to 15 residues. Germline assignment: CDR1 KGHSH and CDR2 LQKENI. The CDR3, as DNA: TGTGCCAGCTCACCACCTAAGACAGGGGGCGATGAGCAGTTCTTC. Translating it yields CASSPPKTGGDEQFF.

This chain joins TRBV5-1 and TRBJ2-3; TRBD1 matches at 9 bases. The V and J ends lost 4 bases and 1 base, in that order; junction bases with no gene match: 4. CDR1 and CDR2 (germline): SGHRS, YFSETQ. The CDR3 has 15 amino acids. This chain's CDR3 is CASSQQGARTDTQYF. The DNA of the CDR3 is TGCGCCAGCAGCCAACAGGGGGCACGCACAGATACGCAGTATTTT. Combining the CDR3 with reference TRBV5-1 and TRBJ2-3 gives the whole variable domain KAGVTQTPRYLIKTRGQQVTLSCSPISGHRSVSWYQQTPGQGLQFLFEYFSETQRNKGNFPGRFSGRQFSNSRSEMNVSTLELGDSALYLCASSQQGARTDTQYFGPGTRLTVL.

This chain links TRBV2 with TRBJ2-4; D is unresolved. Deletions cut 4 bases from V and 5 bases from J, with 6 bases between. The CDR3 spans 12 residues. Germline V lookup: CDR1 SNHLY, CDR2 FYNNEI. CDR3: CASSGGENIQYF. The CDR3 bases are TGTGCCAGCAGTGGTGGGGAAAACATTCAGTACTTC.

The chain carries TRBV4-2 and TRBJ1-2; a weak D match, TRBD1 (5 bases). This CDR3 comprises 13 residues. Trimming took off 1 base at V and 2 bases at J, with 5 bases between the two ends. Looked up from germline, CDR1 is LGHNA and CDR2 is YNFKEQ. The CDR3 DNA reads TGTGCCAGCAGCCAAGGACAGAACTATGGCTACACCTTC. Its protein product is CASSQGQNYGYTF.

This chain connects TRBV19 to TRBJ1-5, with D perhaps TRBD1 (5 bases). Germline values: CDR1 LNHDA, CDR2 SQIVND (reference sequence). V lost 7 bases, J lost 2 bases, and 15 bases lay in between. This CDR3 is built from 15 residues. CDR3 DNA sequence: TGTGCCAGTAACCAGGGACGGTTGGGCAATCAGCCCCAGCATTTT. It encodes CASNQGRLGNQPQHF.

The chain employs TRBV4-2 and TRBJ2-7; D call uncertain. V was trimmed by 1 base and J by 0 bases, leaving 10 bases between them. Looked up from germline, CDR1 is LGHNA and CDR2 is YNFKEQ. There are 15 residues in the CDR3. CDR3 loop: CASSQVPSGSYEQYF. CDR3 bases: TGTGCCAGCAGCCAAGTCCCATCCGGCTCCTACGAGCAGTACTTC.